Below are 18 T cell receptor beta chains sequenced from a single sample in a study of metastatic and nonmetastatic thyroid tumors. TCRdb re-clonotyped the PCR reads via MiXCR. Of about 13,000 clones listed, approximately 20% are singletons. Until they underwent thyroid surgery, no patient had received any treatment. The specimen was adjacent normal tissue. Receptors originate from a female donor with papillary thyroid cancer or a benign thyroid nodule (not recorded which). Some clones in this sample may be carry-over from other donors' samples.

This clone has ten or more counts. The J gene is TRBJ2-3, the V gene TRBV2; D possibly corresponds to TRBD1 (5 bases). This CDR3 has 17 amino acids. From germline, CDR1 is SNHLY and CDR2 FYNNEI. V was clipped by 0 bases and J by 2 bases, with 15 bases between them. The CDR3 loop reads CASSEALGQRLTDTQYF. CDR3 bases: TGTGCCAGCAGTGAAGCGCTTGGACAACGCCTCACAGATACGCAGTATTTT.

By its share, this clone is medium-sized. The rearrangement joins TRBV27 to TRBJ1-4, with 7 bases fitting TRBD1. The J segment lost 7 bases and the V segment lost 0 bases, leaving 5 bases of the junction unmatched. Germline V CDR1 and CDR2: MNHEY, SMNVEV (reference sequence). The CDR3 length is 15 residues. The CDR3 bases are TGTGCCAGCAGTTTATCCTACAGGGGAGGTGAAAAACTGTTTTTT. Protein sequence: CASSLSYRGGEKLFF. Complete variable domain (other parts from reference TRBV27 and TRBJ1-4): EAQVTQNPRYLITVTGKKLTVTCSQNMNHEYMSWYRQDPGLGLRQIYYSMNVEVTDKGDVPEGYKVSRKEKRNFPLILESPSPNQTSLYFCASSLSYRGGEKLFFGSGTQLSVL.

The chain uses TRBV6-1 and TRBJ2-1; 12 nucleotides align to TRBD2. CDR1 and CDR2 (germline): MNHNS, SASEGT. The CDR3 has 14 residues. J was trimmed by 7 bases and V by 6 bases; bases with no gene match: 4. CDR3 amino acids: CASSRLAGANEQFF. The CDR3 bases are TGTGCCAGCAGCAGACTAGCGGGAGCGAATGAGCAGTTCTTC.

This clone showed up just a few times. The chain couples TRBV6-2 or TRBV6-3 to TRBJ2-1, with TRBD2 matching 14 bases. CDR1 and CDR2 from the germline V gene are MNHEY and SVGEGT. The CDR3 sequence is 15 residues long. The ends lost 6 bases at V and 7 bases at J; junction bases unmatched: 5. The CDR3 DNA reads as TGTGCCAGCAGCGGACTAGCGGGAGGTGGTAATGAGCAGTTCTTC. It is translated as CASSGLAGGGNEQFF.

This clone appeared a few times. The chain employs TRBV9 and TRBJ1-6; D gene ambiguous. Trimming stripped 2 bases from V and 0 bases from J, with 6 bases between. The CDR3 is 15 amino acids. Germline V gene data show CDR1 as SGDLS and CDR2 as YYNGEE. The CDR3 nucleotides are TGTGCCAGCAGCGTTGAGAGCTCCTATAATTCACCCCTCCACTTT. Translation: CASSVESSYNSPLHF.

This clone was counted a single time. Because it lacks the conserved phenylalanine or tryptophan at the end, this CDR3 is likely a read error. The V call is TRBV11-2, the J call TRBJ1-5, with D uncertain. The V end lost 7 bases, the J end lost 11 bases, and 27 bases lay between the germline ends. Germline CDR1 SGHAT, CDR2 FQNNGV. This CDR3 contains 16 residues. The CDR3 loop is CASTDIVARAQRTQHV. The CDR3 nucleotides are TGTGCCAGCACCGACATCGTGGCAAGGGCCCAGAGGACCCAGCATGTT.

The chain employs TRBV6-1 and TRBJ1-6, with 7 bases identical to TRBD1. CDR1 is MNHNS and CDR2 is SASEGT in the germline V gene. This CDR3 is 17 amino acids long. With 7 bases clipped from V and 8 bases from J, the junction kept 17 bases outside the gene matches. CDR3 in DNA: TGTGCCAGCACCCTTCTCAGGGGGGGTCCGGCATATTCACCCCTCCACTTT. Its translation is CASTLLRGGPAYSPLHF.

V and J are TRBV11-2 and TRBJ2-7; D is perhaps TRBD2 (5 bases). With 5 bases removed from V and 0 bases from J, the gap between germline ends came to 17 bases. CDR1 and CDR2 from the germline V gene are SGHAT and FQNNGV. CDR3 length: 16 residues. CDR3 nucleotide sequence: TGTGCCAGCAGCCGCGTTTTGCTAGCCAACTCCTACGAGCAGTACTTC. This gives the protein CASSRVLLANSYEQYF.

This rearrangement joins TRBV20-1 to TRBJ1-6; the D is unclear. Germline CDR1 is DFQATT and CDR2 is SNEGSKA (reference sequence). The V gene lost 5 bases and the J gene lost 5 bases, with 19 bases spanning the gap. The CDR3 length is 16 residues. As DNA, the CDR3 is TGCAGTGCTCTTAGGTTTGGGTTATACGATAATTCACCCCTCCACTTT. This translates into CSALRFGLYDNSPLHF.

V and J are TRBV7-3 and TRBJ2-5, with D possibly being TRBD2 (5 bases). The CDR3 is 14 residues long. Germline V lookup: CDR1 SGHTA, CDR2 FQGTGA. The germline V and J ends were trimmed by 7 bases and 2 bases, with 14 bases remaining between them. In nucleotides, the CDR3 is TGTGCCAGCATCTCGGACTCAAGTCAAGAGACCCAGTACTTC. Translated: CASISDSSQETQYF.

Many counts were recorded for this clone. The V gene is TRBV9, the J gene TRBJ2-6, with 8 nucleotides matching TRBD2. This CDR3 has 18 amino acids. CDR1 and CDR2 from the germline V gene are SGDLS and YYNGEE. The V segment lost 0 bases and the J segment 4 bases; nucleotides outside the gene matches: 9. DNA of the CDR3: TGTGCCAGCAGCGTAGGGCACGCGGGAGGAACGGGGGCCAACGTCCTGACTTTC. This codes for CASSVGHAGGTGANVLTF.

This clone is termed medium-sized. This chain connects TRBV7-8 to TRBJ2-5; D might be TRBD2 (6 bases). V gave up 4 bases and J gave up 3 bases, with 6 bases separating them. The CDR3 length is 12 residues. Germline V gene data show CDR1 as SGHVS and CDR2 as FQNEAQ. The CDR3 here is CASSSGEETQYF. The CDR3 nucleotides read TGTGCCAGCAGCTCGGGGGAAGAGACCCAGTACTTC.

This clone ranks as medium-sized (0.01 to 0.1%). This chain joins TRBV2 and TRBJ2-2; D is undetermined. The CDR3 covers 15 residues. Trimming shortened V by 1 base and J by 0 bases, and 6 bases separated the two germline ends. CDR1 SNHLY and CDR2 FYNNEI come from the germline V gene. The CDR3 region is CASSEGTSNTGELFF. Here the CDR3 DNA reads TGTGCCAGCAGTGAAGGCACTTCGAACACCGGGGAGCTGTTTTTT.

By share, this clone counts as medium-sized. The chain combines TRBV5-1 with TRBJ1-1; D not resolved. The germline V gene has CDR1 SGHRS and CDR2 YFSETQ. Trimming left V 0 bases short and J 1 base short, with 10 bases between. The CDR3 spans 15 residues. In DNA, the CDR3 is TGCGCCAGCAGCTTGGTACCCCTCGGGAACACTGAAGCTTTCTTT. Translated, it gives CASSLVPLGNTEAFF.

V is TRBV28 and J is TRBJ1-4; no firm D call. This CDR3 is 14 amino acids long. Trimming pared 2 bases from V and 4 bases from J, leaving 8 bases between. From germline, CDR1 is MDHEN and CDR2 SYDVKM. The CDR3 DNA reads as TGTGCCAGCAGTTTAAGTCAACATAATGAAAAACTGTTTTTT. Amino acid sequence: CASSLSQHNEKLFF.

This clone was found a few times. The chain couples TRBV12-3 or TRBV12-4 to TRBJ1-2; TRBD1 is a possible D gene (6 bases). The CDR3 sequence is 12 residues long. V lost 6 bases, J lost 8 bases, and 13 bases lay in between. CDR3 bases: TGTGCCAGCAGACAGGGACAAACCGGCTACACCTTC. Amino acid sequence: CASRQGQTGYTF.

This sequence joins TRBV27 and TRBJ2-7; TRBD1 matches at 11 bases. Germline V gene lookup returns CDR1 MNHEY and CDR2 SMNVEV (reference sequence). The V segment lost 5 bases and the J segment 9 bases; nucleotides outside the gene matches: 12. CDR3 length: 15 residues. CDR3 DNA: TGTGCCAGCAGTCCCTCCGGGACAGGGGGAGGGCGGCAGTACTTC. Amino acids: CASSPSGTGGGRQYF.

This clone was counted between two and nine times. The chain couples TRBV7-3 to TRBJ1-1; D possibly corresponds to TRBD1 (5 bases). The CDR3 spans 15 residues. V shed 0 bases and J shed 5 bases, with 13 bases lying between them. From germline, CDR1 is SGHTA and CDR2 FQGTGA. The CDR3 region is CASSLTGGSGTEAFF. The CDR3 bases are TGTGCCAGCAGCTTAACCGGGGGATCGGGGACTGAAGCTTTCTTT.